The T cell receptor beta chain under discussion was sequenced for a study of vaccination and CD4 T cells after COVID-19. Study summary: Median draw time for post-COVID samples was 85 to 110 days post-diagnosis (range 35 to 161). The stimulating agents, overlapping spike peptides, came from SARS-CoV-2, HCoV-NL63, HCoV-OC43 and HCoV-229E.

Noted treatment: approximately 10-day PBMC culture with coronavirus spike peptide pools or control peptides (ViraFEST assay). This clonotype has a handful of counts. No antigen is known for it. Trimming took 3 bases from V and 4 from J, leaving 10 bases between them. The CDR3 has 13 amino acids. CDR1 and CDR2 (germline): DFQATT, SNEGSKA (reference sequence). The Oncomine TCR Beta short-read assay was applied to DNA of cultured CD4+ T cells. Using its own MiXCR run on the PCR reads, TCRdb lists one record per CDR3 protein. The table includes more than 15,000 distinct CDR3 sequences, under 30% detected once.

This chain links TRBV20-1 with TRBJ2-1; a weak D match, TRBD2 (6 bases). Input material: cultured CD4+ T cells from blood. The sequence was obtained from a human donor with COVID-19. The CDR3 here is CSASGRQYNEQFF. The DNA for the CDR3 is TGCAGTGCTAGCGGGAGACAATACAATGAGCAGTTCTTC.